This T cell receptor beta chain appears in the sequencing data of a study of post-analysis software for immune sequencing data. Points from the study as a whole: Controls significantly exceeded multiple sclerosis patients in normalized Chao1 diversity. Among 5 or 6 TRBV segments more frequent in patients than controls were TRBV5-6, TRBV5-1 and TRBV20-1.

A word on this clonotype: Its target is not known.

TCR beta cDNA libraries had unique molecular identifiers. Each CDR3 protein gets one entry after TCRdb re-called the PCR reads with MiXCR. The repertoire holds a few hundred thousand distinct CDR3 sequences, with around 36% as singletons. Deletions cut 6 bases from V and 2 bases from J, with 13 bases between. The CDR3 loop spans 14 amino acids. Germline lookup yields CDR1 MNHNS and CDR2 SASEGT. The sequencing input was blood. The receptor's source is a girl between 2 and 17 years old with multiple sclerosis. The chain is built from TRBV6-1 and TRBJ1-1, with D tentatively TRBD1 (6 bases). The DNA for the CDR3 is TGTGCCAGCAGGTGGGGGGACACCAACACTGAAGCTTTCTTT. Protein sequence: CASRWGDTNTEAFF.